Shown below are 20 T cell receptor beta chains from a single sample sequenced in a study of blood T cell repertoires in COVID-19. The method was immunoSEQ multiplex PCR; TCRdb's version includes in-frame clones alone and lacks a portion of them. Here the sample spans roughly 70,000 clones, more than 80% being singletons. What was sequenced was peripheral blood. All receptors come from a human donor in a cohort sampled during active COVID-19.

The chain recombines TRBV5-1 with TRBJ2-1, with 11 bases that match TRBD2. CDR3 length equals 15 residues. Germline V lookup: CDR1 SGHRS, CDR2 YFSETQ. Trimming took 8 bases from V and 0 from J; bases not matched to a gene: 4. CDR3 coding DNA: TGCGCCAGTCGCACTAGCGGGAGCTCCTACAATGAGCAGTTCTTC. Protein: CASRTSGSSYNEQFF.

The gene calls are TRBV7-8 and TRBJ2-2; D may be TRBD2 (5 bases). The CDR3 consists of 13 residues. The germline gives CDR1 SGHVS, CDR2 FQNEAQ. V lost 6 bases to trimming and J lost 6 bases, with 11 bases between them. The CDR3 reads CASSLTRSGELFF. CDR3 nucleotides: TGTGCCAGCAGTCTTACTAGGTCCGGGGAGCTGTTTTTT.

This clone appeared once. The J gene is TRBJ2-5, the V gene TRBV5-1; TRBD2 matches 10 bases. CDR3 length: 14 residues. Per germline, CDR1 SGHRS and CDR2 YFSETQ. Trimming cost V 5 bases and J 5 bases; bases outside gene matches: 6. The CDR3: CASRAGLARETQYF. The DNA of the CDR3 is TGCGCCAGCAGGGCGGGACTAGCGAGGGAGACCCAGTACTTC. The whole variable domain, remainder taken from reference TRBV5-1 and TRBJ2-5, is KAGVTQTPRYLIKTRGQQVTLSCSPISGHRSVSWYQQTPGQGLQFLFEYFSETQRNKGNFPGRFSGRQFSNSRSEMNVSTLELGDSALYLCASRAGLARETQYFGPGTRLLVL.

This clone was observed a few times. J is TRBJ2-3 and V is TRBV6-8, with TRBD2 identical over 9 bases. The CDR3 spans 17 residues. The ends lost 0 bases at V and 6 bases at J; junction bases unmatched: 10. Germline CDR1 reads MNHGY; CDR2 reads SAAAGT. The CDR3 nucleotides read TGTGCCAGCAGTTACTCGGCTAGCGGGGCCGCCGGGGATACGCAGTATTTT. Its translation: CASSYSASGAAGDTQYF.

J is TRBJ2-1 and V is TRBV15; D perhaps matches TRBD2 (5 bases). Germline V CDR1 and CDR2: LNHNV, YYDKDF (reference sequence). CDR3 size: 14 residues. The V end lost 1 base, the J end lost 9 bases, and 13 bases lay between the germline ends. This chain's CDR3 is CATSRARGSTEQFF. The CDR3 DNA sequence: TGTGCCACCAGCAGAGCCCGGGGATCGACTGAGCAGTTCTTC.

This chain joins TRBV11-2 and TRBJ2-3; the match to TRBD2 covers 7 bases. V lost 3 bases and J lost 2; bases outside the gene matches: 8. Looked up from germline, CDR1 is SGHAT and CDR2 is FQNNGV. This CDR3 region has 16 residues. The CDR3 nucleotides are TGTGCCAGCAGCTTGGCCTCGGGACTATACACAGATACGCAGTATTTT. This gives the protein CASSLASGLYTDTQYF. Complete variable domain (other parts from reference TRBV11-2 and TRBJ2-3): EAGVAQSPRYKIIEKRQSVAFWCNPISGHATLYWYQQILGQGPKLLIQFQNNGVVDDSQLPKDRFSAERLKGVDSTLKIQPAKLEDSAVYLCASSLASGLYTDTQYFGPGTRLTVL.

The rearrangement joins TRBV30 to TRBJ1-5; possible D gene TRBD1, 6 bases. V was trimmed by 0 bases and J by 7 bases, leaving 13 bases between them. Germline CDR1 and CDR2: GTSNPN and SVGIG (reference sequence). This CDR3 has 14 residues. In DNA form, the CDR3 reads TGTGCCTGGAGTGTAGGGGGGGGCAGGCAGCCCCAGCATTTT. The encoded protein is CAWSVGGGRQPQHF.

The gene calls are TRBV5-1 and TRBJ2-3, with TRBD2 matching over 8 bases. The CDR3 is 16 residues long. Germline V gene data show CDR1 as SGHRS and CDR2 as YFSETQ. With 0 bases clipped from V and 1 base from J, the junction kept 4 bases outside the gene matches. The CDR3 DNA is TGCGCCAGCAGCTTGGGCTCAGCGGGGGGCACAGATACGCAGTATTTT. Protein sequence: CASSLGSAGGTDTQYF. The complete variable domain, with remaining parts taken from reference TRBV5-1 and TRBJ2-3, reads KAGVTQTPRYLIKTRGQQVTLSCSPISGHRSVSWYQQTPGQGLQFLFEYFSETQRNKGNFPGRFSGRQFSNSRSEMNVSTLELGDSALYLCASSLGSAGGTDTQYFGPGTRLTVL.

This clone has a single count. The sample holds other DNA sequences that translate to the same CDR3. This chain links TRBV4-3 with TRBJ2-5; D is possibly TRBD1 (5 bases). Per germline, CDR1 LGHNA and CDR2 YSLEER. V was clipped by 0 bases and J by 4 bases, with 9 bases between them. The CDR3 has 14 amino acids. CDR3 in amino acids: CASSQDSGRETQYF. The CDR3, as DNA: TGCGCCAGCAGCCAAGATTCAGGGCGAGAGACCCAGTACTTC.

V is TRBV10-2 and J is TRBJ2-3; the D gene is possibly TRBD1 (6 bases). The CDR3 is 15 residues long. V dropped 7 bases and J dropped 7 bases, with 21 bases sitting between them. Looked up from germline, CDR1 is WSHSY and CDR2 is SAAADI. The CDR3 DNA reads TGCGCCAGCACTGCGGACAGATTGCGTCTAAATACGCAGTATTTT. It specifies CASTADRLRLNTQYF.

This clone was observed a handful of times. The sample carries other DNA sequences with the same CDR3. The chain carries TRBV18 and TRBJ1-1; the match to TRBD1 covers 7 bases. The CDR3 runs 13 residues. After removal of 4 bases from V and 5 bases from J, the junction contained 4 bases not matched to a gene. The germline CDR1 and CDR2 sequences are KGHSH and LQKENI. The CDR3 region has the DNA TGTGCCAGCTCACGGGACAGAGGGACTGAAGCTTTCTTT. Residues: CASSRDRGTEAFF.

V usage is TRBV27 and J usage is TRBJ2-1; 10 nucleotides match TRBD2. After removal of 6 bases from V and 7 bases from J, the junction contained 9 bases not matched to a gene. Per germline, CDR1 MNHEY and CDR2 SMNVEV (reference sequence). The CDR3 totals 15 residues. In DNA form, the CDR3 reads TGTGCCAGCAGAGGGTGGGGAGCGGGGGGGAATGAGCAGTTCTTC. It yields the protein CASRGWGAGGNEQFF.

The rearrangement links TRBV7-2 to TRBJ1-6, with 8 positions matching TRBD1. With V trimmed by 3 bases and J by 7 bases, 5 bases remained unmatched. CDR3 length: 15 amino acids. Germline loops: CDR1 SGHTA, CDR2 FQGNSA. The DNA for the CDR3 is TGTGCCAGCAGCTTGGACCGACAGGGGAATTCACCCCTCCACTTT. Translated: CASSLDRQGNSPLHF.

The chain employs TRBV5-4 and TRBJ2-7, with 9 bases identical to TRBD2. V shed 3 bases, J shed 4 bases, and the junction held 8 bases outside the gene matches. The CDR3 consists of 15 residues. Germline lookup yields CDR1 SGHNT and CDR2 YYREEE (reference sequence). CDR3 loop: CASSSGERGAYEQYF. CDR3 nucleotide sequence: TGTGCCAGCAGCTCGGGCGAGCGGGGGGCTTACGAGCAGTACTTC.

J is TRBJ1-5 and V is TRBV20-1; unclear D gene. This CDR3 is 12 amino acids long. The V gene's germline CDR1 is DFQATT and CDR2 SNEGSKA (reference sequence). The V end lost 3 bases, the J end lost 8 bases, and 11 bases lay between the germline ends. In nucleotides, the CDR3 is TGCAGTGCTAGTAGAGGGTCAAAGCCCCAGCATTTT. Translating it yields CSASRGSKPQHF.

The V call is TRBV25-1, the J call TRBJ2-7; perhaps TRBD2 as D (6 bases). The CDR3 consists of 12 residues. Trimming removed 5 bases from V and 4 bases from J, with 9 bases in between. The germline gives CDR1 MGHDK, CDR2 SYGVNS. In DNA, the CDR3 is TGTGCCAGCAGTATGGAGGGATACGAGCAGTACTTC. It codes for CASSMEGYEQYF.

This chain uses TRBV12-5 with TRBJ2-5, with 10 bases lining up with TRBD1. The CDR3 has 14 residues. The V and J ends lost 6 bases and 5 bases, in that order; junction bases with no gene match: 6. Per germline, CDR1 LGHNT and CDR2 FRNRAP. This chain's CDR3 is CASGLTGGRETQYF. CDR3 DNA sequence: TGTGCTAGTGGCCTGACAGGGGGCAGGGAGACCCAGTACTTC.

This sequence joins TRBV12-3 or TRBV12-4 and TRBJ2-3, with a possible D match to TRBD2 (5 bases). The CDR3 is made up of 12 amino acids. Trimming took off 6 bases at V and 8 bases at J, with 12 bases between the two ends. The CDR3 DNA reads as TGTGCCAGCAGACAAATGGGAGTTACGCAGTATTTT. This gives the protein CASRQMGVTQYF.

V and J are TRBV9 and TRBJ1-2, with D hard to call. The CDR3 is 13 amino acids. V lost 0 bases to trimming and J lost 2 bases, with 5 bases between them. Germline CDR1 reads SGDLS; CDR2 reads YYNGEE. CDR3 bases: TGTGCCAGCAGCGTAGTACAGAACTATGGCTACACCTTC. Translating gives CASSVVQNYGYTF.

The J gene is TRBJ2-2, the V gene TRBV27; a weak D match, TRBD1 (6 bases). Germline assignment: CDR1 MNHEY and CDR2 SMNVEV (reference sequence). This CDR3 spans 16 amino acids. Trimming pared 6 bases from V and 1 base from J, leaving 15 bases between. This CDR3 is CASSRQLTGNTGELFF. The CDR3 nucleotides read TGTGCCAGCAGCCGTCAGTTGACAGGGAACACCGGGGAGCTGTTTTTT.